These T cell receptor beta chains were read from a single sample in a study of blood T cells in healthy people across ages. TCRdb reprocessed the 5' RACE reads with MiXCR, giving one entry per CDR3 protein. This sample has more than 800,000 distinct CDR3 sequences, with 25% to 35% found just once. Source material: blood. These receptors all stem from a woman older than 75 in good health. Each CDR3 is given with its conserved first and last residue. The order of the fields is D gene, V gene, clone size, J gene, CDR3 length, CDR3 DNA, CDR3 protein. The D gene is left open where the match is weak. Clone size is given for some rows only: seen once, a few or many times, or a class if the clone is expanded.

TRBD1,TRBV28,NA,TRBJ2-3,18,TGTGCCAGCAGGGCAAGGACAGGCTTCCGCTTTAGCACAGATACGCAGTATTTT,CASRARTGFRFSTDTQYF
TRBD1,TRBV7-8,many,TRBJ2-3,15,TGTGCCAGCAGCCGTCGGACAGGGGCCACAGATACGCAGTATTTT,CASSRRTGATDTQYF
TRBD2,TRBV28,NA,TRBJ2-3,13,TGTGCCAGCAGTTTAGGGGGGGGGGGTACGCAGTATTTT,CASSLGGGGTQYF
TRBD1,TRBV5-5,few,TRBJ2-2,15,TGTGCCAGCGGGTCCCGGGACAGCAACACCGGGGAGCTGTTTTTT,CASGSRDSNTGELFF
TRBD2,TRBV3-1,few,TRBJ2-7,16,TGTGCCAGCAGCCAAGATTTGCTAGCGGGGGGGAACGAGCAGTACTTC,CASSQDLLAGGNEQYF
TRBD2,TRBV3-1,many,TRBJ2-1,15,TGTGCCAGCAGCCAAGAGCGGGGGGGCTGGAATGAGCAGTTCTTC,CASSQERGGWNEQFF
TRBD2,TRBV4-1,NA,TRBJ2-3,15,TGCGCCAGCAGCCAACCTAGCGGGGTCACAGATACGCAGTATTTT,CASSQPSGVTDTQYF
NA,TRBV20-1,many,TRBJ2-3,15,TGCAGTGCTAGAGATTTCAGGGGAGTGTTAGATACGCAGTATTTT,CSARDFRGVLDTQYF
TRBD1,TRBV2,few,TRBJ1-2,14,TGTGCCAGCAGTGTTTTAAAGGACAGGGCTGGCTACACCTTC,CASSVLKDRAGYTF
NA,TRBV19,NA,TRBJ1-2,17,TGTGCCAGTAGTACCCCAGGACAGCAGGGGACTAACTATGGCTACACCTTC,CASSTPGQQGTNYGYTF
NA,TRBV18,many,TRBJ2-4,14,TGTGCCAGCTCAGGGGGAGTAGCCAAAAACATTCAGTACTTC,CASSGGVAKNIQYF
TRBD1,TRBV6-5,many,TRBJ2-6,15,TGTGCCAGCAGTGGCAGGGGGCCTGGGGCCAACGTCCTGACTTTC,CASSGRGPGANVLTF
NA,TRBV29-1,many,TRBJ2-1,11,TGCAGCGTCCAAGGGTACAATGAGCAGTTCTTC,CSVQGYNEQFF
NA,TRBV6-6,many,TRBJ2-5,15,TGTGCCAGCAGTTACTCATCCCGGCGGGGAGAGACCCAGTACTTC,CASSYSSRRGETQYF
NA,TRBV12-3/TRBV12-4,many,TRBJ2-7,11,TGTGCCAGCAGTTTATTCTACGAGCAGTACTTC,CASSLFYEQYF
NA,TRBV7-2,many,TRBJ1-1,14,TGTGCCAGCAGCTTAAAATGGTCGAACACTGAAGCTTTCTTT,CASSLKWSNTEAFF
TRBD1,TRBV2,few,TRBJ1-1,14,TGTGCCAGCAGCGATACAGGGGGCTACACTGAAGCTTTCTTT,CASSDTGGYTEAFF
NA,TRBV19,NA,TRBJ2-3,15,TGTGCCAGTAAGGGGGAGCACCGTAGCACAGATACGCAGTATTTT,CASKGEHRSTDTQYF
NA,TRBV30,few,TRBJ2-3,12,TGTGCCTGGAGTCCCGGGGTAGATACGCAGTATTTT,CAWSPGVDTQYF
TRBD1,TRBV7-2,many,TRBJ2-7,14,TGTGCCAGCAGCTTAGCCGGGACAGGCTACGAGCAGTACTTC,CASSLAGTGYEQYF
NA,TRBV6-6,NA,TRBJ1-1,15,TGTGCCAGCAGTTACTCCGGGGCAGGGAACACTGAAGCTTTCTTT,CASSYSGAGNTEAFF
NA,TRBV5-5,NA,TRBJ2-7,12,TGTGCCAGCAGCTTAAGTTCTGGTAGTCAGTACTTC,CASSLSSGSQYF
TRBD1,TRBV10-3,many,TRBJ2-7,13,TGTGCCATCCTGGACAGGGTCAGTTACGAGCAGTACTTC,CAILDRVSYEQYF
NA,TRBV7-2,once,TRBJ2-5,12,TGTGCCAGCAGACAAGACCAAGAGACCCAGTACTTC,CASRQDQETQYF
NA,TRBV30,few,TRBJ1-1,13,TGTGCCTGGAGGTACAGGGTGAACACTGAAGCTTTCTTT,CAWRYRVNTEAFF
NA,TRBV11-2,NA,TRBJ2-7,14,TGTGCCAGCAGCCGTGTCCAGCGGGCGTACGAGCAGTACTTC,CASSRVQRAYEQYF
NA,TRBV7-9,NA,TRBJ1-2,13,TGTGCCAGCAGCCTGGACCAATCGGGAGGCTACACCTTC,CASSLDQSGGYTF
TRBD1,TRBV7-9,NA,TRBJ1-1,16,TGTGCCAGCAGACCAGTCGGGGCTGGGGACAGGGGTGAAGCTTTCTTT,CASRPVGAGDRGEAFF
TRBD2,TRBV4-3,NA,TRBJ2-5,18,TGCGCCAGCAGCCAAGAGGATCTGGCTAGCGGGTTTCAAGAGACCCAGTACTTC,CASSQEDLASGFQETQYF
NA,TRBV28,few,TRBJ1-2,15,TGTGCCAGCAGCGCAGCGAGGGTGCCTAGCTATGGCTACACCTTC,CASSAARVPSYGYTF
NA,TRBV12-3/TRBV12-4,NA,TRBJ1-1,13,TGTGCCAGCGGGGGGCAGACGAACACTGAAGCTTTCTTT,CASGGQTNTEAFF
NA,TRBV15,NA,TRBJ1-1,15,TGTGCCACCAGCCCCCGGGGGGGTCAGAACACTGAAGCTTTCTTT,CATSPRGGQNTEAFF